One T cell receptor beta chain is described in this entry. Its antigen is currently unknown. Germline V gene sequence: CDR1 SNHLY, CDR2 FYNNEI. The J segment lost 6 bases and the V segment lost 9 bases, leaving 12 bases of the junction unmatched. CDR3 size: 14 residues. PCR was performed using 60 Vbeta and 13 Jbeta primers. Sequencing was performed with immunoSEQ multiplex PCR; in TCRdb, only in-frame clones are kept and a portion is missing. The sample consists of 150,000 to 200,000 clones, around 81% of them appearing once. Donors were ostensibly healthy at sampling, although undocumented immune exposures were probable. This sample was taken from a study of cytomegalovirus exposure and HLA in healthy donors. Study-level background: Most genotyped donors, over 70% of 398, had Caucasian-associated genetic ancestry. The study, taken as a whole, reports: In a later analysis, specific HLA alleles were associated with under 20,000 TCR beta sequences at a 0.05 false discovery rate.

The sequencing input was PBMCs. The chain has TRBV2 and TRBJ2-7; 9 nucleotides align to TRBD2. This clonotype was obtained from a woman aged 25 to 45 in good health and CMV-seronegative. Here the CDR3 DNA reads TGTGCCAGTGCTCAGGGCGGGGGGGCAGGCGAGCAGTACTTC. The encoded protein is CASAQGGGAGEQYF.